Below, one T cell receptor beta chain is given with its context. Its antigen remains unidentified. Base quality data are lacking; no much larger clone is found one base away. Participants in the prospective study were enrolled through a virtual design, were aged about 18 to 89 years, and lived in some 24 United States geographic areas. In the prospective study, participants were assigned to cohorts based on the clinical history participants reported in a screening survey and a study questionnaire. Mobile phlebotomists in the prospective study collected whole blood, serum and a nasopharyngeal or oropharyngeal swab from every participant. Participants in the prospective study had the option to provide additional blood draws and questionnaires over an approximately 2-month period. Before DNA extraction, blood samples from the prospective study were shipped at room temperature or frozen. These data originate in a study of blood T cell repertoires in COVID-19 (dated by TCRdb to 2020 to 2021). Background for the entire study: The collaborator samples originated in the United States, Italy and Spain and spanned the acute and convalescent phases of COVID-19. The material from the prospective study consisted of cDNA or gDNA derived from T cells, B-cell-depleted T cells, or PBMCs. The dataset comprised deeply sampled blood TCRbeta repertoires from subjects exposed to, actively infected with, or recovered from COVID-19. A freely available public database, intended as a resource for researchers studying the immune response to SARS-CoV-2, is where the repertoires were released. The samples were drawn from the first 160 participants of the ongoing ImmuneRACE study and from 950 to 1,500 subjects provided by 6 global collaborators. Nearly every sample came with metadata listing a de-identified subject ID, COVID-19 status, age in years and sex. Where available, HLA class I and class II types were taken from metadata supplied by the sample provider and were not determined by assay-based typing.

Beyond this particular receptor, the publication reports: How much clinical and demographic metadata was included differed by source and by participant, and the metadata was provided uncurated.

TCRbeta CDR3 regions were amplified from genomic DNA using the immunoSEQ Assay, a bias-controlled multiplex PCR. In the source study's methods: Within the assay, amplification of reference gene primers was used to estimate how many nucleated cells each sample contained. To quantify the absolute abundance of each unique TCRbeta CDR3 rearrangement, sequence reads were collapsed and filtered. For each sample, productive Simpson clonality was calculated by taking the square root of Simpson's diversity index across productive rearrangements. TCRdb retrieved this table from immuneACCESS and kept in-frame rearrangements only. Not all clones are present; in checked studies, unresolved V genes account for under half, and no reason is known for the remainder. V and J calls plus clone size are reproduced from that table; the DNA served to infer D and trimming. The sample table holds about 240,000 clones, of which about 91% were seen once. The ten largest make up 2.6% of the sample.

Counted from cysteine to phenylalanine, this CDR3 has 15 amino acids. Solely the CDR3 DNA is kept, with 45 bases framed from the first base. V gives up 2 bases and J gives up 2 bases, and the segment between their germline ends measures 12 bases. The CDR1 and CDR2 encoded by the germline V gene are MNHEY and SVGAGI. Material: PBMCs or T cells enriched from blood (not recorded which). The clonotype originates from a woman in her twenties or thirties with acute COVID-19. Rearrangement joined TRBV6-5 to TRBJ1-1, with TRBD1 tentatively as D gene (6 bases match). The DNA sequence is TGTGCCAGCAGTTACCAGCGGGGGGGCAACACTGAAGCTTTCTTT. This is translated as CASSYQRGGNTEAFF.